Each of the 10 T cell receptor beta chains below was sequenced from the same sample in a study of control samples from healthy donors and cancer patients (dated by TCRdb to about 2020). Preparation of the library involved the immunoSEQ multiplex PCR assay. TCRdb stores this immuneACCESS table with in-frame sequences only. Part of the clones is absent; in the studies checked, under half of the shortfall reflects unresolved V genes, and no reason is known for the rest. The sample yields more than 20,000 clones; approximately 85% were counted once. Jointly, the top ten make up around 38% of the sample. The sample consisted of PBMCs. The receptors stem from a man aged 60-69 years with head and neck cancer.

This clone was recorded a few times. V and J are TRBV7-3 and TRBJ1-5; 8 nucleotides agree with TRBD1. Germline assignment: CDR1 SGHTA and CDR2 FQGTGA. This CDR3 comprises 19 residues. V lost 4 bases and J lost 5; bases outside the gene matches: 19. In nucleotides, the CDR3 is TGTGCCAGCAGCTCTAACGACAGGGGTGTTGAGATTCGGTATCAGCCCCAGCATTTT. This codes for CASSSNDRGVEIRYQPQHF.

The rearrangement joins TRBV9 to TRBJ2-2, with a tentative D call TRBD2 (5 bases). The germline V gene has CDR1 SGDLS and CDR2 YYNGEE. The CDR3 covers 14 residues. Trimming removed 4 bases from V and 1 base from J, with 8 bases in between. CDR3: CASSSAGNTGELFF. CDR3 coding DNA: TGTGCCAGCAGCTCGGCGGGGAACACCGGGGAGCTGTTTTTT.

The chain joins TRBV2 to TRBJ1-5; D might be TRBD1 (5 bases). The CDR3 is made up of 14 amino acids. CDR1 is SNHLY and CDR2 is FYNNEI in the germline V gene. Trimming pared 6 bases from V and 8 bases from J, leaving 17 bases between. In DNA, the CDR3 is TGTGCCAGCAGGGGGGACCTTATGGGTAAGCCCCAGCATTTT. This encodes CASRGDLMGKPQHF.

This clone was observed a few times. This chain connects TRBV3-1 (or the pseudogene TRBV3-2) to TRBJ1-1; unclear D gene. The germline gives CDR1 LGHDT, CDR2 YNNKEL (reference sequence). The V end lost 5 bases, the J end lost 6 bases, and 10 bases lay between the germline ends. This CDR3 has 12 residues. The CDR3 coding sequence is TGTGCCAGCAGCACCAGACGAGCTGAAGCTTTCTTT. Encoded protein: CASSTRRAEAFF.

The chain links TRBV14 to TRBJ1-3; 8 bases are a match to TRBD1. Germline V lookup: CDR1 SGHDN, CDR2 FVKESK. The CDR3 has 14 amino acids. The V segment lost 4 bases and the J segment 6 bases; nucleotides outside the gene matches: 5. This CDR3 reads CASSLSTGVNTIYF. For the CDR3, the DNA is TGTGCCAGCAGCCTCTCGACAGGGGTAAACACCATATATTTT.

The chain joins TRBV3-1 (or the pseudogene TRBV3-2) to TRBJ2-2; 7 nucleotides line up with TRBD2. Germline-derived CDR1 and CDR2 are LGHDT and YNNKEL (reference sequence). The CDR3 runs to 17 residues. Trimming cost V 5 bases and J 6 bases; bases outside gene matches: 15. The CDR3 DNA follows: TGTGCCAGCAGCTCAATGGTGGGGGAGGGCCAATCCGGGGAGCTGTTTTTT. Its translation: CASSSMVGEGQSGELFF.

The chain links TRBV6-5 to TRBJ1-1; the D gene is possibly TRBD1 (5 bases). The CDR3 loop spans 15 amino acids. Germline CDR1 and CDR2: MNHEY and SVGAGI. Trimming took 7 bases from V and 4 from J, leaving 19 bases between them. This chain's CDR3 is CASTIGAGVPTEAFF. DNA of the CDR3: TGTGCCAGCACCATCGGGGCGGGGGTACCCACTGAAGCTTTCTTT.

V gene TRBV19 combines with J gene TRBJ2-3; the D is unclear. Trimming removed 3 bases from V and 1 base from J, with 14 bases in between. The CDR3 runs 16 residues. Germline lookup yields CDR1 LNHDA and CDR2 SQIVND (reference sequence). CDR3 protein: CASSIVRSPGTDTQYF. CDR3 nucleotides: TGTGCCAGTAGTATCGTGAGGAGCCCCGGCACAGATACGCAGTATTTT.

CDR3 bases: TGTGCCAGCAGTTTGACTAGCGGGAGTTCAGATACGCAGTATTTT. Translating gives CASSLTSGSSDTQYF. J is TRBJ2-3 and V is TRBV27, with TRBD2 matching 12 bases. From germline, CDR1 is MNHEY and CDR2 SMNVEV (reference sequence). The CDR3 totals 15 residues. The junction had 2 bases not matched to a gene; V was cut back by 3 bases and J by 4 bases.

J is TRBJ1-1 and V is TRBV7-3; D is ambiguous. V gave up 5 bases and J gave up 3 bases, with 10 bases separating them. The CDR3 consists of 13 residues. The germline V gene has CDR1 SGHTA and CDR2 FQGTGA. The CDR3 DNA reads TGTGCCAGCAGCCCGGACTACTACACTGAAGCTTTCTTT. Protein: CASSPDYYTEAFF.